The TCR beta chain described here comes from a study of beta chain features in type 1 diabetes. General study points: Unsettled here was the matter of whether HLA type influences TCRB rearrangement.

Averaging about 100 mL, one heparinised blood draw was given by each donor. Staining for CD45RO/CCR7/CD25/CD127/CD95/CD27 allowed sorting of CD4+ naive, central memory, regulatory and stem cell-like memory cells. Germline CDR1 SGHAT, CDR2 FQNNGV. V lost 3 bases and J lost 1; bases outside the gene matches: 5. The length of the CDR3 is 16 residues. This clone has a handful of counts. What it binds is not known. Isolated RNA was reverse transcribed in full, so expressed TCRB transcripts were sequenced. Profiling relied on immunoSEQ multiplex PCR, and the TCRdb table lists in-frame clones only, not all of them. Of 130,000 to 150,000 clones in the sample, 6.5% to 8.5% were seen once.

Material for sequencing was central memory CD4+ T cells from blood. The J gene is TRBJ2-2, the V gene TRBV11-2; TRBD1 aligns across 7 bases. The sequence derives from a woman between 25 and 40 years old in good health. CDR3 sequence (DNA): TGTGCCAGCAGCTTTCAGGGACAGTTGAACACCGGGGAGCTGTTTTTT. It encodes CASSFQGQLNTGELFF.